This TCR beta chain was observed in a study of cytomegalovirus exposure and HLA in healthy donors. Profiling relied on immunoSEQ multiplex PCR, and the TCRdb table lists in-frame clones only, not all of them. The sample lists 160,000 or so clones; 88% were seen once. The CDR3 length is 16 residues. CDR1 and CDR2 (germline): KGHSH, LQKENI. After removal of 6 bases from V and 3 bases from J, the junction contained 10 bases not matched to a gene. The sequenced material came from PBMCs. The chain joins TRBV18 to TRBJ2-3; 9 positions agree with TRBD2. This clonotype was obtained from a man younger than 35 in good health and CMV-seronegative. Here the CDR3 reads CASSPRGRASTDTQYF. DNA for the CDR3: TGTGCCAGCTCCCCCCGCGGGAGGGCCAGTACAGATACGCAGTATTTT.